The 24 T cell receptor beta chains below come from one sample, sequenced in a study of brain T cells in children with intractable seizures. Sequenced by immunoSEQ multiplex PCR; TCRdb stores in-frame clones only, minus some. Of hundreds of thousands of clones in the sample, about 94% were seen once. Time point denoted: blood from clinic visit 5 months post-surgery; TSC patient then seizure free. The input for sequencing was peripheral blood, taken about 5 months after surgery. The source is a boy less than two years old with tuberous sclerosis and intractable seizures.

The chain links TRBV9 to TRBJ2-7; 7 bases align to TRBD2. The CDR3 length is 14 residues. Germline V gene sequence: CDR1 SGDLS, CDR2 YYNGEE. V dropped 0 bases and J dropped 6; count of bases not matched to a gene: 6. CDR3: CASSVEGGSREQYF. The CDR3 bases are TGTGCCAGCAGCGTAGAGGGCGGGAGCCGCGAGCAGTACTTC.

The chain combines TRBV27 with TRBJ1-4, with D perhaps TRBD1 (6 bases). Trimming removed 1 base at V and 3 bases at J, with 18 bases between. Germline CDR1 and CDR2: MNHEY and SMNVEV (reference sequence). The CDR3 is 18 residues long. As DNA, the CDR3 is TGTGCCAGCAGTTTATGGGCTTCCATAGGGGGGCCTAATGAAAAACTGTTTTTT. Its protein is CASSLWASIGGPNEKLFF.

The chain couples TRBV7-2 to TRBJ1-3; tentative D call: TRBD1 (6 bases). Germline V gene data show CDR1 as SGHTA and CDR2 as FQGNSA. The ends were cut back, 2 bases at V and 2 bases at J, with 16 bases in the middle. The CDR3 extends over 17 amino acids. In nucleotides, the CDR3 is TGTGCCAGCAGCTTAAGGGCGGGGGCTATTGCTGGAAACACCATATATTTT. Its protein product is CASSLRAGAIAGNTIYF.

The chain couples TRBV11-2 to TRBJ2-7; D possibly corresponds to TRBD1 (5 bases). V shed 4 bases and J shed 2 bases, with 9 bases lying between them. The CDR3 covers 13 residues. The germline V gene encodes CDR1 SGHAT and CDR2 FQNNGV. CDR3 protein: CASSYDSTYEQYF. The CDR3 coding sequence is TGTGCCAGCAGCTACGACAGTACCTACGAGCAGTACTTC.

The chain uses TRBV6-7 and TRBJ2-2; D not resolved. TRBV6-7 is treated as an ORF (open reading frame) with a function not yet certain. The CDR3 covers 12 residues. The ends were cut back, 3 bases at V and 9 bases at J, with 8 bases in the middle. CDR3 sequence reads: CASSYGSRELFF. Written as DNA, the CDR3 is TGTGCCAGCAGTTATGGTTCTCGGGAGCTGTTTTTT.

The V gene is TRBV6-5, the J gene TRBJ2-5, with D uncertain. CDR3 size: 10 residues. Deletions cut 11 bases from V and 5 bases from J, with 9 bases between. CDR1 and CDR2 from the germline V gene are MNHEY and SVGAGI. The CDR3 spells CAVSGETQYF. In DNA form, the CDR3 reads TGTGCCGTCTCCGGGGAGACCCAGTACTTC.

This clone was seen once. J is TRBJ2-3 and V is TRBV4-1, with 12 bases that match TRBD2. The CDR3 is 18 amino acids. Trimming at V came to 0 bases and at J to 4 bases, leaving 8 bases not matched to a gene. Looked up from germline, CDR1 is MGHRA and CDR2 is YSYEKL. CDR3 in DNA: TGCGCCAGCAGCCAAGAGGCCCAGGGACTAGCGGGCGCAGATACGCAGTATTTT. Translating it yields CASSQEAQGLAGADTQYF.

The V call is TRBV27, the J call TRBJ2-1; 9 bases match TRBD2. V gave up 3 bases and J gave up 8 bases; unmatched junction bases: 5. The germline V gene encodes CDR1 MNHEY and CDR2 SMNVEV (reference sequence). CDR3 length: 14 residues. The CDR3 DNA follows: TGTGCCAGCAGTTTGGGCGGGGGGGCGTATGAGCAGTTCTTC. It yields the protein CASSLGGGAYEQFF.

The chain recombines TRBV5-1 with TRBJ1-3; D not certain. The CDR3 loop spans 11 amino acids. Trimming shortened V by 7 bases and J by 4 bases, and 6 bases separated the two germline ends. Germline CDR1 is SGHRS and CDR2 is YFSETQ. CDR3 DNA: TGCGCCAGCGCAGCCGGAAACACCATATATTTT. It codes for CASAAGNTIYF.

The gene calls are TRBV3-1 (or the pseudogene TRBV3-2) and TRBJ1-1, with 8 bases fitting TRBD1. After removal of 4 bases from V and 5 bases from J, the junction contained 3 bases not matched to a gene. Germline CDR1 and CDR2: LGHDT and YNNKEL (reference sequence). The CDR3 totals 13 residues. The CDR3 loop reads CASSRDRGTEAFF. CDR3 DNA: TGTGCCAGCAGCCGCGACAGGGGTACTGAAGCTTTCTTT.

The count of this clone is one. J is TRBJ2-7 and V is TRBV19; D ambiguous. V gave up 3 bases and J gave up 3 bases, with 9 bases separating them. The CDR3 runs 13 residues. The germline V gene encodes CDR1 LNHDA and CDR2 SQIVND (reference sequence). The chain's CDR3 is CASSIAGYYEQYF. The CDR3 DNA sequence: TGTGCCAGTAGTATTGCCGGATACTACGAGCAGTACTTC.

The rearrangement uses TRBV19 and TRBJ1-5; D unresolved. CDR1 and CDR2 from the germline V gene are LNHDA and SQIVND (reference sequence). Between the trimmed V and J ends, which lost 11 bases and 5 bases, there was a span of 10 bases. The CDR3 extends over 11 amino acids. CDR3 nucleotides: TGTGCCGGCAGCAAGGATCAGCCCCAGCATTTT. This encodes CAGSKDQPQHF.

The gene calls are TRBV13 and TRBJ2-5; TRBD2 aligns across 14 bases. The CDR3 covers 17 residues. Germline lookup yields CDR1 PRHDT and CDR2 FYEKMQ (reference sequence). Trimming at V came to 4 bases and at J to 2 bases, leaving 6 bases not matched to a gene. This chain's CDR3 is CASSSPTSGGAQETQYF. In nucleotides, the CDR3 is TGTGCCAGCAGCTCACCGACTAGCGGGGGGGCACAAGAGACCCAGTACTTC.

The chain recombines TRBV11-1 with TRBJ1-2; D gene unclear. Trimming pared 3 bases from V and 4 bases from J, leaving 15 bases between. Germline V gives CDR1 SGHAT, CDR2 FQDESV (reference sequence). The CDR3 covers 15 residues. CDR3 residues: CASSLYPDISYGYTF. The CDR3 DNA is TGTGCCAGCAGCTTGTACCCCGACATTTCCTATGGCTACACCTTC.

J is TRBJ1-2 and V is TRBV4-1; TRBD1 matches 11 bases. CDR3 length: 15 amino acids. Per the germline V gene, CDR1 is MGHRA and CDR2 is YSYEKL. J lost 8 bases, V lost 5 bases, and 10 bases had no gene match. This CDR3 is CASSSQGQGVGGYTF. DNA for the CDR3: TGCGCCAGCAGCTCCCAGGGACAGGGGGTTGGGGGCTACACCTTC.

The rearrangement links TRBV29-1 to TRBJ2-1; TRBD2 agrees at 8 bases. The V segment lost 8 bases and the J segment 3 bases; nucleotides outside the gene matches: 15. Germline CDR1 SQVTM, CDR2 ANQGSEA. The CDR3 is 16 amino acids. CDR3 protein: CSTGKEAGGLYNEQFF. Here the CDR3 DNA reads TGCAGCACCGGGAAGGAGGCGGGGGGACTCTACAATGAGCAGTTCTTC.

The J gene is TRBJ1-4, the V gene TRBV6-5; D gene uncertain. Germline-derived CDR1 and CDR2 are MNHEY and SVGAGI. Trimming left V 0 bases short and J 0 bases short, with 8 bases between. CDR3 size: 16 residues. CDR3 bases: TGTGCCAGCAGTTACTCGTATTGGACAACTAATGAAAAACTGTTTTTT. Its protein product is CASSYSYWTTNEKLFF.

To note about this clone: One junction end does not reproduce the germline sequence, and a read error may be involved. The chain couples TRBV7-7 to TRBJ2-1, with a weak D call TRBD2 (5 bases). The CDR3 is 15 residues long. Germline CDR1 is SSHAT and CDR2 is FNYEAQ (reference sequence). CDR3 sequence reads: CASSPQLGPHNEQFF. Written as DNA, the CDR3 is TGTGCTAGCAGCCCTCAACTAGGCCCCCACAATGAGCAGTTCTTC.

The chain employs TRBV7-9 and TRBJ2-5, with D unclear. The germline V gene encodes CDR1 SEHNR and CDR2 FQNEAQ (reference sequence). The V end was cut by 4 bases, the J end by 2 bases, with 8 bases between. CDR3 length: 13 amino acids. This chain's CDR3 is CASSSSPQETQYF. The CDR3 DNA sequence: TGTGCCAGCAGCTCGAGTCCTCAAGAGACCCAGTACTTC. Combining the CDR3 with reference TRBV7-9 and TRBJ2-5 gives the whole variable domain DTGVSQNPRHKITKRGQNVTFRCDPISEHNRLYWYRQTLGQGPEFLTYFQNEAQLEKSRLLSDRFSAERPKGSFSTLEIQRTEQGDSAMYLCASSSSPQETQYFGPGTRLLVL.

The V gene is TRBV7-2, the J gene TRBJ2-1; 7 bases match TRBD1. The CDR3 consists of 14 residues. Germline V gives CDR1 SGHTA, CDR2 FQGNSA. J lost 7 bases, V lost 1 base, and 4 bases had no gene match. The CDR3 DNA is TGTGCCAGCAGCTTAGAAGGGGGCCCAAATGAGCAGTTCTTC. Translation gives CASSLEGGPNEQFF.

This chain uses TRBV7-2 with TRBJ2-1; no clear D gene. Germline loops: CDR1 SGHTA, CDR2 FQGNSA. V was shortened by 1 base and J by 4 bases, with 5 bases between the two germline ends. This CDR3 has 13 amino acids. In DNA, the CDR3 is TGTGCCAGCAGCTTAGATAGATACAATGAGCAGTTCTTC. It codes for CASSLDRYNEQFF.

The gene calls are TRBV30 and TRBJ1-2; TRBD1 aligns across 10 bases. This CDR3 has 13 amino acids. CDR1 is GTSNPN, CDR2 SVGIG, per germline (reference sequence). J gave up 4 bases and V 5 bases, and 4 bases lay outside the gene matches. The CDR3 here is CAWSWTGGYGYTF. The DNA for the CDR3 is TGTGCCTGGTCTTGGACAGGGGGCTATGGCTACACCTTC. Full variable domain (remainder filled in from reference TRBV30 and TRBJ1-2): SQTIHQWPATLVQPVGSPLSLECTVEGTSNPNLYWYRQAAGRGLQLLFYSVGIGQISSEVPQNLSASRPQDRQFILSSKKLLLSDSGFYLCAWSWTGGYGYTFGSGTRLTVV.

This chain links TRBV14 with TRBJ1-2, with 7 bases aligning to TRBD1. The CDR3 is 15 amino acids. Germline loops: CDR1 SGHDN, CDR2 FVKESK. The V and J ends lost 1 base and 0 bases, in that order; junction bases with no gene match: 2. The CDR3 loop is CASSQGTGTNYGYTF. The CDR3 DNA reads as TGTGCCAGCAGCCAAGGGACAGGAACTAACTATGGCTACACCTTC. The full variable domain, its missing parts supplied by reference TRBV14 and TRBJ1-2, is EAGVTQFPSHSVIEKGQTVTLRCDPISGHDNLYWYRRVMGKEIKFLLHFVKESKQDESGMPNNRFLAERTGGTYSTLKVQPAELEDSGVYFCASSQGTGTNYGYTFGSGTRLTVV.

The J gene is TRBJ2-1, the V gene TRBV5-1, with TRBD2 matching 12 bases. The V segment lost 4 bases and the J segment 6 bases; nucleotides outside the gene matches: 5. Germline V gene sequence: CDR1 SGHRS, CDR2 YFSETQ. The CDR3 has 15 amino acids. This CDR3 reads CASSTGLAGSNEQFF. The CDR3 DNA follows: TGCGCCAGCAGCACAGGACTAGCGGGATCCAATGAGCAGTTCTTC. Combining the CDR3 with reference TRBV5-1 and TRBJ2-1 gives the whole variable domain KAGVTQTPRYLIKTRGQQVTLSCSPISGHRSVSWYQQTPGQGLQFLFEYFSETQRNKGNFPGRFSGRQFSNSRSEMNVSTLELGDSALYLCASSTGLAGSNEQFFGPGTRLTVL.